This TCR beta chain was identified during a study of blood T cell repertoires in COVID-19. Background on the study: COVID-19 samples collected from the United States, Italy and Spain covered acute and convalescent phases.

This CDR3 comprises 14 residues. V was clipped by 3 bases and J by 6 bases, with 16 bases between them. Germline V CDR1 and CDR2: SGHDT, YYEEEE. TCRdb keeps only in-frame clones here, not all; method: immunoSEQ multiplex PCR. The repertoire has about 120,000 clones, 82% of them found once; the top ten carry 9.5% to 13%. V gene TRBV5-6 combines with J gene TRBJ2-7; D is possibly TRBD1 (5 bases). Sequenced input: peripheral blood. This sequence was found in a human donor in a cohort sampled during active COVID-19. In nucleotides, the CDR3 is TGTGCCAGCAGCTACGGATCCCCAGGGTCCGAGCAGTACTTC. As protein: CASSYGSPGSEQYF.